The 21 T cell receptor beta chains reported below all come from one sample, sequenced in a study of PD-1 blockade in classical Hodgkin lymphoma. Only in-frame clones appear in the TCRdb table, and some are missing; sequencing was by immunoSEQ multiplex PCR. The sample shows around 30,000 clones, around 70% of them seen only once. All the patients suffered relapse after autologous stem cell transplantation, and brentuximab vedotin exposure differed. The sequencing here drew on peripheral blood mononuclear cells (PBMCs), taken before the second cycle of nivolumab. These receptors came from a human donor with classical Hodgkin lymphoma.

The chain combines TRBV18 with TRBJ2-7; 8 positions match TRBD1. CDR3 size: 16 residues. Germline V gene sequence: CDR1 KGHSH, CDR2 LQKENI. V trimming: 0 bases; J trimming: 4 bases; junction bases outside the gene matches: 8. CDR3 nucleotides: TGTGCCAGCTCACCACCTCTGGGGACAGGTCATTACGAGCAGTACGTC. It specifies CASSPPLGTGHYEQYV.

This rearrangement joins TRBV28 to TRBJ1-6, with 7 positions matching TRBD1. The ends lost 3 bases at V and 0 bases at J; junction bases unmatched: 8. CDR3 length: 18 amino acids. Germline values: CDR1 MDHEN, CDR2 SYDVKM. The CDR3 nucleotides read TGTGCCAGCAGTTTGGGGGGACAGTACAGCTCCTATAATTCACCCCTCCACTTT. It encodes CASSLGGQYSSYNSPLHF.

The CDR3 is CASSLLGLNTEAFF. The CDR3 DNA is TGTGCCAGCAGCTTATTGGGCCTGAACACTGAAGCTTTCTTT. V gene TRBV7-9 combines with J gene TRBJ1-1; unclear D gene. V was trimmed by 2 bases and J by 0 bases, leaving 7 bases between them. CDR1 is SEHNR and CDR2 is FQNEAQ in the germline V gene (reference sequence). The CDR3 length is 14 residues. Full variable domain (rest looked up from reference TRBV7-9 and TRBJ1-1): DTGVSQNPRHKITKRGQNVTFRCDPISEHNRLYWYRQTLGQGPEFLTYFQNEAQLEKSRLLSDRFSAERPKGSFSTLEIQRTEQGDSAMYLCASSLLGLNTEAFFGQGTRLTVV.

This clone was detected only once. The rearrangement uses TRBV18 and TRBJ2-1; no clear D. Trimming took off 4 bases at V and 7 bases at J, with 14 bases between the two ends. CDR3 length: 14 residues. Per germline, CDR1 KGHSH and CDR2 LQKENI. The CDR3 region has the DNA TGTGCCAGCTCACGCGCCCCCCCAGTGAATGAGCAGTTCTTC. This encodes CASSRAPPVNEQFF.

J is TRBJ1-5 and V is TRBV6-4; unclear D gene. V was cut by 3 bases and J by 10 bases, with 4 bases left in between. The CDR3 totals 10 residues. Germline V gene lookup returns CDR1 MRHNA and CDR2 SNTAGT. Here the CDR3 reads CASSELPQHF. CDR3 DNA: TGTGCCAGCAGTGAACTTCCCCAGCATTTT.

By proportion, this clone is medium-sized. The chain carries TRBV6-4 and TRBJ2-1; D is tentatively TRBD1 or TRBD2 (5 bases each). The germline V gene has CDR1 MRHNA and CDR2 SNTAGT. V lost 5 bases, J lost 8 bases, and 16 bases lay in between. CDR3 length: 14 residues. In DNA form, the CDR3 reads TGTGCCAGCAGTCCGGGACCCTTCGGGGATGAGCAGTTCTTC. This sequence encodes CASSPGPFGDEQFF.

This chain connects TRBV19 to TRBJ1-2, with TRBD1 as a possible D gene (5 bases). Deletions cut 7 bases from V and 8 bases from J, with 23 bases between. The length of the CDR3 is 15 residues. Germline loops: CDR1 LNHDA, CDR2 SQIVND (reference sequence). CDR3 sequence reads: CASTPADSPGGGYTF. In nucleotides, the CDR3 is TGTGCCAGTACCCCCGCCGACAGTCCTGGGGGAGGCTACACCTTC. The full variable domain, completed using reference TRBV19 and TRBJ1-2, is DGGITQSPKYLFRKEGQNVTLSCEQNLNHDAMYWYRQDPGQGLRLIYYSQIVNDFQKGDIAEGYSVSREKKESFPLTVTSAQKNPTAFYLCASTPADSPGGGYTFGSGTRLTVV.

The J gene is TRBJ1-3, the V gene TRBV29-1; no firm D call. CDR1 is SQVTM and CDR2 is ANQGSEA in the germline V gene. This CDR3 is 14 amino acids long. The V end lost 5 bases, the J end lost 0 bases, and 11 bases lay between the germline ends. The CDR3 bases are TGCAGCGTTCGCGTTCCGGACTCTGGAAACACCATATATTTT. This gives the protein CSVRVPDSGNTIYF. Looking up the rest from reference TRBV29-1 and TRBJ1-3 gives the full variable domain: SAVISQKPSRDICQRGTSLTIQCQVDSQVTMMFWYRQQPGQSLTLIATANQGSEATYESGFVIDKFPISRPNLTFSTLTVSNMSPEDSSIYLCSVRVPDSGNTIYFGEGSWLTVV.

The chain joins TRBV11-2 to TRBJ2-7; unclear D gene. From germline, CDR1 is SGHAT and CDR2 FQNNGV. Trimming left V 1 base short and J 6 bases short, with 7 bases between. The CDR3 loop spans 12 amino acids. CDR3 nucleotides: TGTGCCAGCAGCTTAGGTCATGGCGAGCAGTACGTC. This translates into CASSLGHGEQYV.

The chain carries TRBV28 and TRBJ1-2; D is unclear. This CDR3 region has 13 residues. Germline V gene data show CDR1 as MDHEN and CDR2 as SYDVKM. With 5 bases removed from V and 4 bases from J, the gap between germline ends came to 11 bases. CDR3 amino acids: CASSDQVTYGYTF. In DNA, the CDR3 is TGTGCCAGCAGTGATCAGGTCACCTATGGCTACACCTTC.

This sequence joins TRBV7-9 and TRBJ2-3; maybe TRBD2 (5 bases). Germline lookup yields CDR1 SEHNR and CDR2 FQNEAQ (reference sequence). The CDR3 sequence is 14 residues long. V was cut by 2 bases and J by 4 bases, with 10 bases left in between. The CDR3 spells CASSLPEGADTQYF. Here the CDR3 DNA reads TGTGCCAGCAGCTTACCTGAGGGCGCAGATACGCAGTATTTT. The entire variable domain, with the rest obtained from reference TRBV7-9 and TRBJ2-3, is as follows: DTGVSQNPRHKITKRGQNVTFRCDPISEHNRLYWYRQTLGQGPEFLTYFQNEAQLEKSRLLSDRFSAERPKGSFSTLEIQRTEQGDSAMYLCASSLPEGADTQYFGPGTRLTVL.

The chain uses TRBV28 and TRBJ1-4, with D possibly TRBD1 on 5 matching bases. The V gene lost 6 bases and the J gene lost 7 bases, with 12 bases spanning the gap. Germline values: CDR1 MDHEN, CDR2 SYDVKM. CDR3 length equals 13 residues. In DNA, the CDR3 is TGTGCCAGCAGGACGGGACGGCCTGAAAAACTGTTTTTT. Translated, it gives CASRTGRPEKLFF.

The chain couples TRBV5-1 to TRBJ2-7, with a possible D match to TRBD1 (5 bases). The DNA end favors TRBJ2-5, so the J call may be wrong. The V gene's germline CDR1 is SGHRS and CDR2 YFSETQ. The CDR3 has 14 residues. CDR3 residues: CASSWGQFGETQYF. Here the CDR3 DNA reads TGCGCCAGCAGCTGGGGCCAGTTCGGAGAGACCCAGTACTTC.

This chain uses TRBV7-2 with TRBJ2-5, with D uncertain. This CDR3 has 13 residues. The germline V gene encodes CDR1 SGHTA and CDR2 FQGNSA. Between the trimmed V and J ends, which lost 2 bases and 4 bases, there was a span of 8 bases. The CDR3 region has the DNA TGTGCCAGCAGCTTACTATCCTCAGAGACCCAGTACTTC. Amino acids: CASSLLSSETQYF.

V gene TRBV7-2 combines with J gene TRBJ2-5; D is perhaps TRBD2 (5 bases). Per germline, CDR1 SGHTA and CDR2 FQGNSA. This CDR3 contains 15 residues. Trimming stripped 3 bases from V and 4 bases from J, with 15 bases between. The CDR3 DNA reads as TGTGCCAGCAGCTTGCCGCACGGAGGTGGAGAGACCCAGTACTTC. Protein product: CASSLPHGGGETQYF.

CDR3 nucleotide sequence: TGTGCCTGGAGTACACAGGGCAGGCAGCCCCAGCATTTT. It encodes CAWSTQGRQPQHF. J is TRBJ1-5 and V is TRBV30, with a possible D match to TRBD1 (6 bases). This CDR3 comprises 13 residues. The V end lost 2 bases, the J end lost 7 bases, and 12 bases lay between the germline ends. Germline V gives CDR1 GTSNPN, CDR2 SVGIG (reference sequence).

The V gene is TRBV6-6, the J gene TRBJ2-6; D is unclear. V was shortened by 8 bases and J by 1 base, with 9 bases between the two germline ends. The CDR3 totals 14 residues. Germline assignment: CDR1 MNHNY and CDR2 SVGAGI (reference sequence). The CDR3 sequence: CASFGRSGANVLTF. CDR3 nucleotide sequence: TGTGCCAGCTTTGGGCGGTCTGGGGCCAACGTCCTGACTTTC.

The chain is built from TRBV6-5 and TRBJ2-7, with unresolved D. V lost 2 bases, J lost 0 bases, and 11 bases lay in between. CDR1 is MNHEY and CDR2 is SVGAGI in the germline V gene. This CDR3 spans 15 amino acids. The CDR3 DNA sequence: TGTGCCAGCAGTTACCAGAGGCTTAGCTCCTACGAGCAGTACTTC. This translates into CASSYQRLSSYEQYF.

The CDR3 sequence is CASSQDGGGAKNIQYF. The CDR3 DNA follows: TGCGCCAGCAGCCAAGATGGGGGAGGGGCCAAAAACATTCAGTACTTC. This chain connects TRBV4-1 to TRBJ2-4, with TRBD2 matching 7 bases. CDR3 length: 16 amino acids. V lost 0 bases and J lost 1; bases outside the gene matches: 3. Germline CDR1 and CDR2: MGHRA and YSYEKL.

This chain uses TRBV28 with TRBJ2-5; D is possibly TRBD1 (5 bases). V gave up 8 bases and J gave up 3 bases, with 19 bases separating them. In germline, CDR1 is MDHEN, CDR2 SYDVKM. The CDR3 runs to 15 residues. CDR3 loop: CASSFSRANKETQYF. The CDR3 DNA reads TGTGCCAGCTCCTTCTCCAGGGCGAATAAAGAGACCCAGTACTTC.

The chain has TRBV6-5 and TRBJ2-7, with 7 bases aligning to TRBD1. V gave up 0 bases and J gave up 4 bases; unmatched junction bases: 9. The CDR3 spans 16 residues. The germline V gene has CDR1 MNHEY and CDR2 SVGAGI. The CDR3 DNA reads TGTGCCAGCAGTTACTCTTTCGGCAGGGGGAAATACGAGCAGTACTTC. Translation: CASSYSFGRGKYEQYF.